The 8 T cell receptor beta chains reported below all come from one sample, sequenced in a study of spatial heterogeneity in lung cancer. Described time point: sample taken at primary tumor resection. Overall study findings and caveats: Within tumors, counts of expanded alpha and beta TCRs tracked tumor mutation counts.

These receptors' targets are unknown. MiXCR, run by TCRdb on the 5' RACE reads, gives a single entry per CDR3 protein. The sample includes some 2,100 distinct CDR3 sequences, about 15% of them seen just once. The starting material was lung tumor tissue, obtained at surgery. The receptors stem from a male donor with early-stage non-small cell lung cancer.

By share, this clonotype counts as medium-sized. V usage is TRBV20-1 and J usage is TRBJ2-1; D is perhaps TRBD1 or TRBD2 (5 bases each). The germline CDR1 and CDR2 sequences are DFQATT and SNEGSKA (reference sequence). V gave up 5 bases and J gave up 14 bases, with 19 bases separating them. CDR3 length: 12 amino acids. The CDR3 reads CSAPQGSREEFF. The CDR3 nucleotides are TGCAGTGCTCCTCAGGGTAGCCGGGAAGAGTTCTTC.

By share, this clonotype counts as medium-sized. This chain links TRBV6-5 with TRBJ2-5, with a possible D match to TRBD2 (5 bases). Trimming took 4 bases from V and 4 from J, leaving 7 bases between them. Germline V gives CDR1 MNHEY, CDR2 SVGAGI. The CDR3 consists of 12 residues. The CDR3 sequence is CASSSGLETQYF. For the CDR3, the DNA is TGTGCCAGCAGTTCCGGACTAGAGACCCAGTACTTC.

The V call is TRBV12-3 or TRBV12-4, the J call TRBJ2-5; 9 bases are shared with TRBD1. CDR3 length: 14 amino acids. V shed 3 bases, J shed 5 bases, and the junction held 4 bases outside the gene matches. CDR3 residues: CASSFMTGGETQYF. As DNA, the CDR3 is TGTGCCAGCAGTTTCATGACAGGGGGTGAGACCCAGTACTTC.

V gene TRBV28 combines with J gene TRBJ1-5; D unresolved. The CDR3 runs to 12 residues. V was shortened by 8 bases and J by 4 bases, with 9 bases between the two germline ends. CDR1 and CDR2 (germline): MDHEN, SYDVKM. The CDR3: CASRTGNQPQHF. CDR3 sequence (DNA): TGTGCCAGCCGGACGGGGAATCAGCCCCAGCATTTT.

This clonotype has more than one count but fewer than ten. The chain couples TRBV12-3 or TRBV12-4 to TRBJ2-5; D call uncertain. This CDR3 has 12 residues. V was shortened by 5 bases and J by 0 bases, with 4 bases between the two germline ends. CDR3 in DNA: TGTGCCAGCAGTGGCCACCAAGAGACCCAGTACTTC. Its protein is CASSGHQETQYF.

For this clonotype: One end of the junction does not line up with germline, which may come from a read error. The rearrangement uses TRBV27 and TRBJ1-6, with 9 bases identical to TRBD1. The length of the CDR3 is 15 residues. Germline V lookup: CDR1 MNHEY, CDR2 SMNVEV (reference sequence). The DNA for the CDR3 is TGTGCCAGCAGTTTCAAGAGGACAGGGGACTCACCCCCCCACTTC. This sequence encodes CASSFKRTGDSPPHF.

This clonotype appeared a few times. The chain employs TRBV10-3 and TRBJ1-5; weak D call: TRBD1 (6 bases). This CDR3 region has 13 residues. Germline V gene lookup returns CDR1 ENHRY and CDR2 SYGVKD. Trimming left V 6 bases short and J 5 bases short, with 11 bases between. CDR3 DNA sequence: TGTGCCATCAGCCGGGACACAGATCAGCCCCAGCATTTT. Its translation is CAISRDTDQPQHF.

Within the sample, this clonotype is large. The chain uses TRBV12-3 or TRBV12-4 and TRBJ2-2; unclear D gene. The V end was cut by 3 bases, the J end by 6 bases, with 8 bases between. This CDR3 has 13 residues. This CDR3 reads CASSFLRSGELFF. CDR3 nucleotide sequence: TGTGCCAGCAGTTTCCTCCGATCCGGGGAGCTGTTTTTT.